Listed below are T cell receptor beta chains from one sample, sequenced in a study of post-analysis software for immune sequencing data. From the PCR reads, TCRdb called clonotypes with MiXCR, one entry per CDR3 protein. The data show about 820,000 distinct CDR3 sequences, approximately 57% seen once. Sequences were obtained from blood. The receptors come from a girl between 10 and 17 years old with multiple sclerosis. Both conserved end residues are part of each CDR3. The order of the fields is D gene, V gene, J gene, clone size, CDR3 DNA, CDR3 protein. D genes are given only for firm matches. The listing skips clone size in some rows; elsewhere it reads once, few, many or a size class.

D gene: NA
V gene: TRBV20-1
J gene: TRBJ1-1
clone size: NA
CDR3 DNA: TGCAGTGCTATCCCGGCAGCTGAAGCTTTCTTT
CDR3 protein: CSAIPAAEAFF

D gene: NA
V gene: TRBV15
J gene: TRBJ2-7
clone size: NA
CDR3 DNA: TGTGCCACCAGCAGAGATCATGTCTACGAGCAGTACTTC
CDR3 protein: CATSRDHVYEQYF

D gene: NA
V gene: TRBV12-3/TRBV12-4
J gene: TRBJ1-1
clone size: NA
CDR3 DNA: TGTGCCAGCAGTTTACTCCCAGGGGTCGGCACTGAAGCTTTCTTT
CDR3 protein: CASSLLPGVGTEAFF

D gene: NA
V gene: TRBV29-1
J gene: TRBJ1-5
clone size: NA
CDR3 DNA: TGCAGCGCCGGAACAGGTTCCAATCAGCCCCAGCATTTT
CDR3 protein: CSAGTGSNQPQHF

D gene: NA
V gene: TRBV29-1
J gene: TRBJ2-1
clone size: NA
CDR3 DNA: TGCAGCGTTCTAACGGGGGGCGGCGTTCTTGAGCAGTTCTTC
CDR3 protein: CSVLTGGGVLEQFF

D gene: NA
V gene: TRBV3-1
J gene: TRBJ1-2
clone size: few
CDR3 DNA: TGTGCCAGCAGCCAACGGGTCGGCGACTATGGCTACACCTTC
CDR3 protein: CASSQRVGDYGYTF

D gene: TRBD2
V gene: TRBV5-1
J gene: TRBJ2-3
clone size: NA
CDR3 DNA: TGCGCCAGCAGTTCGGGACTAGCGGGGTTGAGCACAGATACGCAGTATTTT
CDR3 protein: CASSSGLAGLSTDTQYF

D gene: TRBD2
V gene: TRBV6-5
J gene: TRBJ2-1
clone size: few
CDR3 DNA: TGTGCCAGCAGGGCGGGAGAGAGGTACAATGAGCAGTTCTTC
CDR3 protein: CASRAGERYNEQFF

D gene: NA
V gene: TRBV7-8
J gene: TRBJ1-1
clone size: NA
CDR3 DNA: TGTGCCAGCAGTCGGGTTGACACTGAAGCTTTCTTT
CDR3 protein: CASSRVDTEAFF

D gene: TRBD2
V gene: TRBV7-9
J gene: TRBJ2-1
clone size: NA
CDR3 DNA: TGTGCCAGCAGCCGTCCGGGAGGACCTCAGGGTAATGAGCAGTTCTTC
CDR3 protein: CASSRPGGPQGNEQFF

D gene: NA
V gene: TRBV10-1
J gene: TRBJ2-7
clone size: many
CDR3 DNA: TGCGCCAGCAGTGAGGGAACCTACGAGCAGTACTTC
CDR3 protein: CASSEGTYEQYF

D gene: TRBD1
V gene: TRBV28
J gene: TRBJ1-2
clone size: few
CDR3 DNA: TGTGCCAGCACCACGAGGACAGGGAAGGGTAACTATGGCTACACCTTC
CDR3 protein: CASTTRTGKGNYGYTF

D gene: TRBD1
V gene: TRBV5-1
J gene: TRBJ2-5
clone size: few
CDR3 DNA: TGCGCCAGCAGCGTAGTCGGGACAGAAGAGACCCAGTACTTC
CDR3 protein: CASSVVGTEETQYF

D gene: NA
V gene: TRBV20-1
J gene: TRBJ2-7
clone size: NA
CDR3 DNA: TGCAGTGCTACTTTTTCGCCAGGGCGGGCCTACGAGCAGTACTTC
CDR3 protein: CSATFSPGRAYEQYF

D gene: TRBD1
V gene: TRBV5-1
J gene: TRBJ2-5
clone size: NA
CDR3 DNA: TGCGCCAGCAGCTCTGGGACAGTGCGGGAGACCCAGTACTTC
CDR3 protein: CASSSGTVRETQYF

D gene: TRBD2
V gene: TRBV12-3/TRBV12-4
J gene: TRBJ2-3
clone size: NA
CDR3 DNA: TGTGCCAGCAGCCCATCACTAGCGCGGAGCACAGATACGCAGTATTTT
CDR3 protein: CASSPSLARSTDTQYF

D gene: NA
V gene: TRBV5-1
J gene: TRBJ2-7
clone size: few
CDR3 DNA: TGCGCCGGAAGACCGAGTTTCGGTTCCTACGAGCAGTACTTC
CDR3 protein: CAGRPSFGSYEQYF

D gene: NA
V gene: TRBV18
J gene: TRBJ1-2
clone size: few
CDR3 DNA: TGTGCCAGCTCAACAGGGTCTACGGGGTATGGCTACACCTTC
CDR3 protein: CASSTGSTGYGYTF

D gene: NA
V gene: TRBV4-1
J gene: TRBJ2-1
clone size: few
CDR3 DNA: TGCGCCAGCAGCCAAGTAAGGACTTCCACTAATGAGCAGTTCTTC
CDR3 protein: CASSQVRTSTNEQFF

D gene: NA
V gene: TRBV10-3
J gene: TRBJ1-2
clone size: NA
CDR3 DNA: TGTGCCATCAGTGAGTCAGTAGTCTTTAACTATGGCTACACCTTC
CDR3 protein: CAISESVVFNYGYTF

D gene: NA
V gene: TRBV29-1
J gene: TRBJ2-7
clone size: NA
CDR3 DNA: TGCAGCGTTGAAGGTATGGGGACTGCATCCTACGAGCAGTACTTC
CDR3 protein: CSVEGMGTASYEQYF

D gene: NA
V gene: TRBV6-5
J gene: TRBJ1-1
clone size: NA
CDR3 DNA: TGTGCCAGCAGTTACGCACAGAGTAATACTGAAGCTTTCTTT
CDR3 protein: CASSYAQSNTEAFF

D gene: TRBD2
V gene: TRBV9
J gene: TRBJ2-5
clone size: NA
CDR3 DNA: TGTGCCAGCAGCTCGACCCCAAGTAGCGGGAGAGAGACCCAGTACTTC
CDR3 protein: CASSSTPSSGRETQYF

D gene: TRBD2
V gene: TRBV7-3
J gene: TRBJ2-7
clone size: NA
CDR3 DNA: TGTGCCAGCAGCGCGACTAGCGCTTCCGAGCAGTACTTC
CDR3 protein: CASSATSASEQYF

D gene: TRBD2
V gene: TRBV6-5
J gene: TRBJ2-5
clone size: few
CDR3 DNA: TGTGCCAGCAGGATAGCGGGGGAAGAGACCCAGTACTTC
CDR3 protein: CASRIAGEETQYF

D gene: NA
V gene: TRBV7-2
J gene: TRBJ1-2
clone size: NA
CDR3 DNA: TGTGCCAGCACCCCTATCAGTCGGCGGGGCTACACCTTC
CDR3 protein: CASTPISRRGYTF

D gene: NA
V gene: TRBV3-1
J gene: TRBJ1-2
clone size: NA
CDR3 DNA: TGTGCCAGCTCAAACGGCCCCCCGGGCTATGGCTACACCTTC
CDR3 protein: CASSNGPPGYGYTF